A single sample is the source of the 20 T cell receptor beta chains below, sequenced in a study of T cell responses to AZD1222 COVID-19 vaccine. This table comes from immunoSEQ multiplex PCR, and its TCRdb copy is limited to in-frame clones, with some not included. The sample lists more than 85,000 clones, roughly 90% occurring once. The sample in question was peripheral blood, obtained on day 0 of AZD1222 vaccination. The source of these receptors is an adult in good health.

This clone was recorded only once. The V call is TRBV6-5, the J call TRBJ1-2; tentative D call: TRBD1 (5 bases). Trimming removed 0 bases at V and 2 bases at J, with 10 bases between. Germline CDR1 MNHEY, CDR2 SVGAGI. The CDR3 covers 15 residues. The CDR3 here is CASSYSSKGNYGYTF. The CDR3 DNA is TGTGCCAGCAGTTACTCGAGTAAGGGGAACTATGGCTACACCTTC.

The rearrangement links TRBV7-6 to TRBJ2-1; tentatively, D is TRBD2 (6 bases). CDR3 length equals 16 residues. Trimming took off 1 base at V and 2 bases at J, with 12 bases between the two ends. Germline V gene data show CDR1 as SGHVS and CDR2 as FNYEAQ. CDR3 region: CASSLERQRAYNEQFF. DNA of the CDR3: TGTGCCAGCAGCTTAGAACGCCAGCGGGCCTACAATGAGCAGTTCTTC.

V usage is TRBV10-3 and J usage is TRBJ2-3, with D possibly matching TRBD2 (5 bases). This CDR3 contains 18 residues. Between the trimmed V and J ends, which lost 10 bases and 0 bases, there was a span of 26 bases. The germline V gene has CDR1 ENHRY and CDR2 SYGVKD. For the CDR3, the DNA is TGTGCCACGGGATCTCAGTTGCTTAGGCTTAGTAGCACAGATACGCAGTATTTT. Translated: CATGSQLLRLSSTDTQYF.

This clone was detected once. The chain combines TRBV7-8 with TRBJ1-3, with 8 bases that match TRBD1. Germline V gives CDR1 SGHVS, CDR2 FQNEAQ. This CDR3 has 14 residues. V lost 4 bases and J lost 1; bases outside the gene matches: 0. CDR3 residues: CASSYRGSGNTIYF. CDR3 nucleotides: TGTGCCAGCAGCTACAGGGGGTCTGGAAACACCATATATTTT. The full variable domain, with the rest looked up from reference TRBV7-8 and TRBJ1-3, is GAGVSQSPRYKVAKRGQDVALRCDPISGHVSLFWYQQALGQGPEFLTYFQNEAQLDKSGLPSDRFFAERPEGSVSTLKIQRTQQEDSAVYLCASSYRGSGNTIYFGEGSWLTVV.

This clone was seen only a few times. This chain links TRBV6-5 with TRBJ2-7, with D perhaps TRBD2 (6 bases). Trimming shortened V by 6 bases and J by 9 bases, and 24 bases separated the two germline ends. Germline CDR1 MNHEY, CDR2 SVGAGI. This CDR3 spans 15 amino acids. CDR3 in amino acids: CASSGRRTGVPGQYF. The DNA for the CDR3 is TGTGCCAGCAGCGGAAGGAGGACGGGAGTACCCGGGCAGTACTTC.

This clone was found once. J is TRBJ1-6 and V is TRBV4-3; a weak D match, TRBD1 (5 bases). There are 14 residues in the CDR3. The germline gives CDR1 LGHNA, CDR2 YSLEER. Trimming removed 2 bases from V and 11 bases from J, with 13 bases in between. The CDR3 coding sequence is TGCGCCAGCAGCCAAACTGTCGGGGGTCCACCCCTCCACTTT. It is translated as CASSQTVGGPPLHF.

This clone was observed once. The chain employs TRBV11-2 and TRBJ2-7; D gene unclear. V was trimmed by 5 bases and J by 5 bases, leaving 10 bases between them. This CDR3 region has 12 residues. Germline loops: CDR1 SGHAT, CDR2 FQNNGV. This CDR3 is CASSHATNEQYF. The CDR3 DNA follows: TGTGCCAGCAGCCACGCCACCAACGAGCAGTACTTC.

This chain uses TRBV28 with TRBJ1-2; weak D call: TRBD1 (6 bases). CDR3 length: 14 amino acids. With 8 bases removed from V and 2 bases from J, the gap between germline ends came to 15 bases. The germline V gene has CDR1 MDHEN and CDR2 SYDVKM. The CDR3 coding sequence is TGTGCCAGCCTTGGGGCAGGGGAAAACTATGGCTACACCTTC. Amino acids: CASLGAGENYGYTF.

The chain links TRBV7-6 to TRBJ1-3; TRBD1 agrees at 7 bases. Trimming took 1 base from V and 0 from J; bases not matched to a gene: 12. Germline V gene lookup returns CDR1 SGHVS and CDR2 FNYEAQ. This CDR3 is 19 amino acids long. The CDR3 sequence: CASSLVYYRGSDSGNTIYF. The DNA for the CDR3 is TGTGCCAGCAGCTTAGTATACTACAGGGGTTCAGACTCTGGAAACACCATATATTTT.

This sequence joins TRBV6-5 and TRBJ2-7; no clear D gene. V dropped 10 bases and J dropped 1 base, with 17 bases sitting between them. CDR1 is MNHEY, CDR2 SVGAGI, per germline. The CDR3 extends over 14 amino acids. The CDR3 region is CATSPELESYEQYF. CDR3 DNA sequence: TGTGCCACCTCGCCGGAACTTGAGTCCTACGAGCAGTACTTC.

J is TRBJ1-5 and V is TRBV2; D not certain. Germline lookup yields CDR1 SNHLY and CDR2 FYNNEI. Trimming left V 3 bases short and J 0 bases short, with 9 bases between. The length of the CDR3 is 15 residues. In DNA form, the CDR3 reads TGTGCCAGCAGTGAGGGTCGGACTAGCAATCAGCCCCAGCATTTT. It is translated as CASSEGRTSNQPQHF.

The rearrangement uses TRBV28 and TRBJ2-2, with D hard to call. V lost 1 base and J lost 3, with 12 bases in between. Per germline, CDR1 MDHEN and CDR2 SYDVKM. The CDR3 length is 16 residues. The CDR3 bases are TGTGCCAGCAGTTTATCCTTGGTCGCATACACCGGGGAGCTGTTTTTT. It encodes CASSLSLVAYTGELFF.

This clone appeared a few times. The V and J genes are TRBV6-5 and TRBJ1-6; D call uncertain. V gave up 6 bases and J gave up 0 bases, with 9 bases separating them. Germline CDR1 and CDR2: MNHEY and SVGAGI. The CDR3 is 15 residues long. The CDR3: CASSLGSSYNSPLHF. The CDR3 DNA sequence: TGTGCCAGCAGCCTGGGGAGCTCCTATAATTCACCCCTCCACTTT.

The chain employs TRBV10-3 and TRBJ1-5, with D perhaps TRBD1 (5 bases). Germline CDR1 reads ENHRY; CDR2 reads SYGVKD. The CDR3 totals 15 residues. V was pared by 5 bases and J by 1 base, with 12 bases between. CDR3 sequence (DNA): TGTGCCATCAGTCAGGGATGGGGAAGCAATCAGCCCCAGCATTTT. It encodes CAISQGWGSNQPQHF.

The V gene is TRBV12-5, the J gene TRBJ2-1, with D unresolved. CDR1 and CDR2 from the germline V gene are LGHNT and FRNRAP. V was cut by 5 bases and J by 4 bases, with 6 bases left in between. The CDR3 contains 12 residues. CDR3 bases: TGTGCTAGTGGTAAGGTATACAATGAGCAGTTCTTC. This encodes CASGKVYNEQFF.

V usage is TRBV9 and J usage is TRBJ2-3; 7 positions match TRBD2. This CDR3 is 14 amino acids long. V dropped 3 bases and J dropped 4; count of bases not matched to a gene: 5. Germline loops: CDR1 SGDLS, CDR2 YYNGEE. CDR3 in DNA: TGTGCCAGCAGCGGAGCTAGCGGCCCAGATACGCAGTATTTT. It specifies CASSGASGPDTQYF.

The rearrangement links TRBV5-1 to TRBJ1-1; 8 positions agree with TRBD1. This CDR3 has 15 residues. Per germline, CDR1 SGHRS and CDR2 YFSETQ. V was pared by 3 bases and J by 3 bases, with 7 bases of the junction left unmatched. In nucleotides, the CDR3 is TGCGCCAGCAGCTGGGCAGCAGGGGGCCACACTGAAGCTTTCTTT. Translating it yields CASSWAAGGHTEAFF. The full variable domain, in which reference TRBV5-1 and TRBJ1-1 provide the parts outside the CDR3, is KAGVTQTPRYLIKTRGQQVTLSCSPISGHRSVSWYQQTPGQGLQFLFEYFSETQRNKGNFPGRFSGRQFSNSRSEMNVSTLELGDSALYLCASSWAAGGHTEAFFGQGTRLTVV.

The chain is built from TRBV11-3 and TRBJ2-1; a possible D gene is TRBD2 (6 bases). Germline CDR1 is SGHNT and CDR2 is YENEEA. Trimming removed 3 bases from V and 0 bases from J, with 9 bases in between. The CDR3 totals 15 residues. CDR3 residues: CASSFVGSSYNEQFF. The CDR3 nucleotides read TGTGCCAGCAGCTTCGTCGGGAGCTCCTACAATGAGCAGTTCTTC.

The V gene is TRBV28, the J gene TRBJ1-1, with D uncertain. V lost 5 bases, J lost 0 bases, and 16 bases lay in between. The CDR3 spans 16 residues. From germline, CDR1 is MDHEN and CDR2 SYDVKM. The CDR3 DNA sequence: TGTGCCAGCAGTACACCGGCTTCGACCGTGAACACTGAAGCTTTCTTT. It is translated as CASSTPASTVNTEAFF.

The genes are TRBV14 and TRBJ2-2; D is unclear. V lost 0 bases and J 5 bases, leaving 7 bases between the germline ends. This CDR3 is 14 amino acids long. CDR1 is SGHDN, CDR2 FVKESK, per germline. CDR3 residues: CASSQDRTTGELFF. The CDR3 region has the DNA TGTGCCAGCAGCCAAGATCGTACAACCGGGGAGCTGTTTTTT.